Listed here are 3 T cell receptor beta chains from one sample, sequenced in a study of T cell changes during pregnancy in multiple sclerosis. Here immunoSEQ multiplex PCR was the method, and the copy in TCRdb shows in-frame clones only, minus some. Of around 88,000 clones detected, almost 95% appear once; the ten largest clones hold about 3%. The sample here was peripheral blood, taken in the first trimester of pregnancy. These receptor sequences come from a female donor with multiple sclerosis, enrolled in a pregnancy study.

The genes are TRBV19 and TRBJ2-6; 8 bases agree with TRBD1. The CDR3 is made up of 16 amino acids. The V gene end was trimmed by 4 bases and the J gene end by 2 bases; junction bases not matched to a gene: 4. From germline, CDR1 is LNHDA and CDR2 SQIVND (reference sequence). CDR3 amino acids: CASSTRQGTGANVLTF. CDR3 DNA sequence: TGTGCCAGTAGTACAAGACAGGGGACTGGGGCCAACGTCCTGACTTTC.

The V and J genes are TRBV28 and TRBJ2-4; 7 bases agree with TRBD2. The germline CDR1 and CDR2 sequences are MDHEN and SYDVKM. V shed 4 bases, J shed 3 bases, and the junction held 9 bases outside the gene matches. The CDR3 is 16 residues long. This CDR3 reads CASSSRGSWFKNIQYF. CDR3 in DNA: TGTGCCAGCAGTTCGCGCGGGAGTTGGTTCAAAAACATTCAGTACTTC.

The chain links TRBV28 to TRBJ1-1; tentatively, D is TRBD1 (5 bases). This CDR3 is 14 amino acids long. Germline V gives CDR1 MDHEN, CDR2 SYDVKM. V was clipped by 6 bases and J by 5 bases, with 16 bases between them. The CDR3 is CASSWVRVATEAFF. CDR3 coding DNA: TGTGCCAGCAGCTGGGTCAGGGTCGCGACTGAAGCTTTCTTT.